This TCR beta chain was sequenced in a study of T cell repertoires in aging, cancer and after chemotherapy (dated by TCRdb to about 2019). For the wider study: Donors were distributed across six age groups ranging from 30 or younger to 70 or older, with at least three individuals included per group. Peripheral blood TCR beta repertoires from healthy donors and cancer patients were profiled to examine immunoaging and T cell reconstitution after chemotherapy. The complete dataset included 8 million to 9 million TCR reads. In the solid tumor group, paired pre- and post-chemotherapy samples were obtained from brain tumor (glioblastoma) patients receiving temozolomide-based therapy. Alongside some 96 healthy donors serving as a reference group, the cohort included roughly 220 cancer patients, of whom some 94 had hematological cancers and fewer than 140 had solid cancers.

The CDR3 spans 13 residues, from the cysteine through the phenylalanine. This entry keeps only the CDR3 DNA: 39 bases, framed from base 1. CDR1 SGHRS and CDR2 YFSETQ were looked up in the germline V gene. Between the V and J ends, shortened by 1 base and 8 bases respectively, the junction contains 12 bases. Multiplex touch-down PCR with a mixed TRB-A/B primer pool was used to amplify rearranged TRB sequences covering the V, D and J segments. Two consecutive PCR reactions with Phusion HS II polymerase added Illumina adapters and sample indices to the amplicons. Amplicons were gel-purified with the NucleoSpin Gel and PCR Clean-up kit, then checked with Qubit and an Agilent 2100 Bioanalyzer. Libraries were sequenced on an Illumina MiSeq using 600-cycle, single-indexed, paired-end runs. Per the source publication's procedure: MiXCR versions 2.12 and 3.0.5 were used to process the TRB sequences. Each unique CDR3 nucleotide sequence counted as one clone, and only productive sequences with at least two reads were retained. Repertoire metrics included Shannon diversity, evenness, clonality (one minus evenness), and alpha-parameterized diversity profiles from alpha 0 to 5. The IGoR algorithm was used to calculate generation probabilities for clones in the paired samples taken before and after chemotherapy. TCRdb passed the public sequencing reads through fastp at Q25 and MiXCR, retaining productive beta sequences. Here each entry gathers all rows of one CDR3 protein and keeps the most common genes and DNA. Here the V and J calls rest on TCRdb's processing, not on the authors' analysis. The sample table holds 3,000 to 3,500 distinct CDR3 sequences, of which about 39% were seen once. The ten largest clonotypes hold approximately 5.8% of the sample.

Genomic DNA extracted from peripheral blood, rather than sorted cells or RNA, was used as the source for amplification of TCR beta rearrangements. With regard to this clonotype: This receptor's antigen is unknown. No per-base quality is available; no much larger clone lies one base away.

Overall study outcomes, separate from this receptor: In healthy donors, the decline in TCR diversity with age was mainly explained by loss of richness, whereas in cancer patients loss of evenness was also found to contribute. Untreated patients with hematological or solid cancers showed significantly lower blood TCR diversity and higher clonality than age-matched healthy donors. In both cancer cohorts, the median generation probability rose over the chemotherapy interval, which suggests that the repertoire was reconstituted through rebound thymic output. It was noted by the authors that conclusions about immunological memory after chemotherapy cannot be drawn from the repertoire data.

The sample taken for sequencing was blood. This sequence was found in a human donor with a solid tumor. The chain joins TRBV5-1 to TRBJ1-2, with TRBD1 perhaps the D gene, on 5 matching bases. Here is the DNA: TGCGCCAGCAGCTTGAGGGGCGCGGAAGGCTACACCTTC. Translation gives CASSLRGAEGYTF. Joined to the reference TRBV5-1 and TRBJ1-2 proteins, this CDR3 gives the full variable domain: KAGVTQTPRYLIKTRGQQVTLSCSPISGHRSVSWYQQTPGQGLQFLFEYFSETQRNKGNFPGRFSGRQFSNSRSEMNVSTLELGDSALYLCASSLRGAEGYTFGSGTRLTVV.